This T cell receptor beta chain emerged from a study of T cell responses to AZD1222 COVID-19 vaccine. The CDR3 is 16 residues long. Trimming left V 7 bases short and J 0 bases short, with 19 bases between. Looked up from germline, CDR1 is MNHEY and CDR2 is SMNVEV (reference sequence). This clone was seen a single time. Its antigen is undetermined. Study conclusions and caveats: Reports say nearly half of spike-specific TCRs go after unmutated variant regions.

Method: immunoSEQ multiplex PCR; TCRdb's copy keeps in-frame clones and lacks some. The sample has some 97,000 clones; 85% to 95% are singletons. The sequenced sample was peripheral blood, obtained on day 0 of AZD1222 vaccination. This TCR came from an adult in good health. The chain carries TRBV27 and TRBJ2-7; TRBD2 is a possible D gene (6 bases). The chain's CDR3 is CASTKFRAGSSYEQYF. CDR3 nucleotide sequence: TGTGCCAGCACCAAGTTCAGGGCGGGATCCTCCTACGAGCAGTACTTC.